This T cell receptor beta chain was sequenced for a study of human T cells and chemical hapten exposure. From the RACE reads, TCRdb called clonotypes with MiXCR, one entry per CDR3 protein. The sample records roughly 120,000 distinct CDR3 sequences, roughly an eighth being singletons. Stated time point: patch test 1, 2 weeks after DPC sensitization. Treatment in this sample: therapeutic diphenylcyclopropenone sensitization with weekly scalp DPC. A single count supports this clonotype. A much larger clone sits a single nucleotide away, making a read error possible. The CDR3 loop spans 12 amino acids. Looked up from germline, CDR1 is MDHEN and CDR2 is SYDVKM. Trimming stripped 4 bases from V and 1 base from J, with 4 bases between.

Sequences were derived from whole blood, sampled in connection with sensitization to the hapten diphenylcyclopropenone (DPC). V is TRBV28 and J is TRBJ1-1; the D is unclear. This TCR was sampled from a woman in her forties or fifties with alopecia areata. Some clones in this sample may be carry-over from other donors' samples. CDR3 sequence reads: CASSWGNTEAFF. The CDR3 nucleotides are TGTGCCAGCAGTTGGGGGAACACTGAAGCTTTCTTT.